Each of the 21 T cell receptor beta chains below was sequenced from the same sample in a study of OX40 agonist ivuxolimab in advanced cancers. This table comes from immunoSEQ multiplex PCR, and its TCRdb copy is limited to in-frame clones, with some not included. In the table there are about 28,000 clones, about 88% of which are singletons. Source: CD4+ or CD8+ T cells sorted from blood, taken in a trial of the OX40 agonist ivuxolimab. The receptors originated from an adult with an advanced solid tumor such as melanoma, head and neck, liver or kidney cancer.

J is TRBJ2-2 and V is TRBV15; TRBD2 agrees at 10 bases. The CDR3 spans 21 residues. Germline lookup yields CDR1 LNHNV and CDR2 YYDKDF (reference sequence). Germline trimming cut 4 bases from V and 1 base from J; bases unmatched to any gene: 18. CDR3 in DNA: TGTGCCACCAGCACCCTTCAACCGGCCGGGACTAGCGAAAAGAACACCGGGGAGCTGTTTTTT. Its translation: CATSTLQPAGTSEKNTGELFF.

This rearrangement joins TRBV6-5 to TRBJ2-5; perhaps TRBD2 as D (7 bases). Per the germline V gene, CDR1 is MNHEY and CDR2 is SVGAGI. V was shortened by 0 bases and J by 3 bases, with 14 bases between the two germline ends. The CDR3 length is 16 residues. The CDR3 bases are TGTGCCAGCAGTTACTCGAGGGGGGGTTTTAAAGAGACCCAGTACTTC. It codes for CASSYSRGGFKETQYF.

This clone occurred once. The chain carries TRBV20-1 and TRBJ2-7; 12 bases fit TRBD2. J gave up 5 bases and V 7 bases, and 0 bases lay outside the gene matches. The CDR3 has 11 amino acids. The germline gives CDR1 DFQATT, CDR2 SNEGSKA (reference sequence). The CDR3: CSGTSGNEQYF. CDR3 in DNA: TGCAGTGGGACTAGCGGGAACGAGCAGTACTTC.

J is TRBJ2-7 and V is TRBV19; no firm D call. Germline lookup yields CDR1 LNHDA and CDR2 SQIVND (reference sequence). Trimming cost V 5 bases and J 0 bases, with 11 bases left between them. There are 14 residues in the CDR3. CDR3 region: CASSPARGSYEQYF. In nucleotides, the CDR3 is TGTGCCAGTAGTCCTGCACGAGGCTCCTACGAGCAGTACTTC.

J is TRBJ2-1 and V is TRBV9; TRBD2 is a possible D gene (6 bases). The CDR3 length is 13 residues. V lost 4 bases and J 6 bases, leaving 11 bases between the germline ends. CDR1 SGDLS and CDR2 YYNGEE come from the germline V gene. For the CDR3, the DNA is TGTGCCAGCAGCTCCCTCGGGAGCAATGAGCAGTTCTTC. Translating gives CASSSLGSNEQFF.

The rearrangement uses TRBV18 and TRBJ2-3; TRBD1 matches at 10 bases. The CDR3 is 17 residues long. Per the germline V gene, CDR1 is KGHSH and CDR2 is LQKENI. V lost 3 bases to trimming and J lost 4 bases; unmatched junction nucleotides: 10. Here the CDR3 reads CASSPSGTGVTSDTQYF. The CDR3 DNA sequence: TGTGCCAGCTCACCTTCCGGGACAGGGGTGACCTCAGATACGCAGTATTTT.

This rearrangement joins TRBV23-1 to TRBJ2-7, with 9 nucleotides matching TRBD1. TRBV23-1 is recorded as an ORF, its role being uncertain. After removal of 6 bases from V and 2 bases from J, the junction contained 8 bases not matched to a gene. The CDR3 spans 15 residues. DNA for the CDR3: TGCGCCAGCAGGAACGACAGGGGGTGCCCCTACGAGCAGTACTTC. Translating it yields CASRNDRGCPYEQYF.

This sequence joins TRBV15 and TRBJ2-1; 8 bases fit TRBD2. Germline assignment: CDR1 LNHNV and CDR2 YYDKDF (reference sequence). This CDR3 spans 15 amino acids. V dropped 3 bases and J dropped 3; count of bases not matched to a gene: 4. The CDR3 coding sequence is TGTGCCACCAGCAGGAGCCGGGAGGGCTACAATGAGCAGTTCTTC. Translation gives CATSRSREGYNEQFF.

The chain has TRBV28 and TRBJ2-7; 11 bases are shared with TRBD2. The V segment lost 6 bases and the J segment 0 bases; nucleotides outside the gene matches: 10. Germline assignment: CDR1 MDHEN and CDR2 SYDVKM. The CDR3 contains 17 residues. Written as DNA, the CDR3 is TGTGCCAGCAGCTATACTAGCGGGAGACCGAGCTCCTACGAGCAGTACTTC. It yields the protein CASSYTSGRPSSYEQYF.

This clone was seen a few times. A single base separates this from a much larger clone, so it may be a read error. Different DNA sequences within this sample yield the same CDR3. V usage is TRBV6-5 and J usage is TRBJ1-2; no clear D. Germline V gene data show CDR1 as MNHEY and CDR2 as SVGAGI. Trimming removed 5 bases at V and 8 bases at J, with 9 bases between. The CDR3 loop spans 11 amino acids. The CDR3, as DNA: TGTGCCAGCAGTGAAGCGGGAGGCTACACCTTC. It encodes CASSEAGGYTF.

The chain uses TRBV11-2 and TRBJ2-4; D is undetermined. The length of the CDR3 is 13 residues. V shed 5 bases and J shed 7 bases, with 12 bases lying between them. The germline V gene encodes CDR1 SGHAT and CDR2 FQNNGV. CDR3 loop: CASSQVVGNIQYF. CDR3 bases: TGTGCCAGCAGCCAGGTGGTGGGGAACATTCAGTACTTC.

V usage is TRBV13 and J usage is TRBJ2-7; the match to TRBD1 covers 8 bases. CDR3 length: 15 residues. The trim removed 2 bases at V and 2 bases at J, leaving 5 bases unmatched. Germline V gene lookup returns CDR1 PRHDT and CDR2 FYEKMQ (reference sequence). The CDR3 region has the DNA TGTGCCAGCAGCTTAAAGACAGGGGCCACCTACGAGCAGTACTTC. It specifies CASSLKTGATYEQYF. Together with reference TRBV13 and TRBJ2-7, the CDR3 gives the full variable domain: AAGVIQSPRHLIKEKRETATLKCYPIPRHDTVYWYQQGPGQDPQFLISFYEKMQSDKGSIPDRFSAQQFSDYHSELNMSSLELGDSALYFCASSLKTGATYEQYFGPGTRLTVT.

In this sample, this clone turned up once. The chain joins TRBV4-1 to TRBJ2-5; no clear D gene. The J call may be in error: the DNA end matches TRBJ2-7 better. The CDR3 length is 17 residues. Germline CDR1 reads MGHRA; CDR2 reads YSYEKL. CDR3 in amino acids: CASSQEVGALSSYEQYF. CDR3 sequence (DNA): TGCGCCAGCAGCCAAGAGGTGGGCGCCTTGAGCTCCTACGAGCAGTACTTC.

V is TRBV12-5 and J is TRBJ2-2; no clear D gene. The CDR3 contains 12 residues. Germline values: CDR1 LGHNT, CDR2 FRNRAP. V was trimmed by 7 bases and J by 3 bases, leaving 6 bases between them. The chain's CDR3 is CASALDTGELFF. For the CDR3, the DNA is TGTGCTAGTGCCCTCGACACCGGGGAGCTGTTTTTT.

The rearrangement joins TRBV7-9 to TRBJ2-7, with TRBD2 identical over 14 bases. The CDR3 is made up of 18 amino acids. In germline, CDR1 is SEHNR, CDR2 FQNEAQ (reference sequence). V gave up 5 bases and J gave up 2 bases; unmatched junction bases: 11. The CDR3: CASSPIPGLAGDPYEQYF. The DNA for the CDR3 is TGTGCCAGCAGCCCCATCCCGGGACTAGCGGGAGACCCCTACGAGCAGTACTTC.

The gene calls are TRBV15 and TRBJ1-6; D gene ambiguous. In germline, CDR1 is LNHNV, CDR2 YYDKDF (reference sequence). This CDR3 contains 14 residues. V gave up 5 bases and J gave up 9 bases, with 14 bases separating them. The CDR3 here is CATSPLRQPSPLHF. The DNA for the CDR3 is TGTGCCACCAGCCCTCTCCGGCAACCTTCACCCCTCCACTTT.

On this clone: With only one base between it and a far larger clone, this is likely a read error. Other DNA variants within this sample encode the same CDR3. The chain has TRBV19 and TRBJ1-5; D gene unclear. Trimming shortened V by 3 bases and J by 0 bases, and 3 bases separated the two germline ends. CDR3 length equals 13 residues. CDR1 and CDR2 (germline): LNHDA, SQIVND (reference sequence). The CDR3 reads CASSMNSNQPQHF. CDR3 sequence (DNA): TGTGCCAGTAGTATGAATAGCAATCAGCCCCAGCATTTT.

V usage is TRBV4-1 and J usage is TRBJ2-3; unclear D gene. The CDR3 contains 14 residues. V was shortened by 3 bases and J by 6 bases, with 13 bases between the two germline ends. The germline gives CDR1 MGHRA, CDR2 YSYEKL. CDR3 amino acids: CASSQLTDGDTQYF. For the CDR3, the DNA is TGCGCCAGCAGCCAGCTAACGGACGGTGATACGCAGTATTTT.

This clone appeared a single time. The gene calls are TRBV27 and TRBJ2-1; possibly TRBD2 for D (6 bases). CDR1 is MNHEY and CDR2 is SMNVEV in the germline V gene (reference sequence). Trimming removed 6 bases from V and 4 bases from J, with 13 bases in between. The CDR3 is 14 residues long. DNA for the CDR3: TGTGCCAGCAGATCCCCGGGGGTGTACAATGAGCAGTTCTTC. It encodes CASRSPGVYNEQFF.

CDR3 protein: CASSQDRSRTQREFGETQYF. The CDR3 nucleotides read TGCGCCAGCAGCCAAGATCGATCACGAACCCAGCGGGAGTTCGGAGAGACCCAGTACTTC. The chain employs TRBV4-1 and TRBJ2-5, with 8 bases identical to TRBD2. This CDR3 contains 20 residues. The J segment lost 4 bases and the V segment lost 0 bases, leaving 19 bases of the junction unmatched. Germline CDR1 MGHRA, CDR2 YSYEKL.

The V call is TRBV5-1, the J call TRBJ2-7; D uncertain. The V gene's germline CDR1 is SGHRS and CDR2 YFSETQ. The CDR3 is 13 residues long. The V gene lost 0 bases and the J gene lost 2 bases, with 6 bases spanning the gap. The CDR3 DNA reads as TGCGCCAGCAGCTTGGGGTCAACCTACGAGCAGTACTTC. Protein product: CASSLGSTYEQYF.